A selection of T cell receptor beta chains follows, all from one sample in a study of blood T cell repertoires in COVID-19. Measured with immunoSEQ multiplex PCR; TCRdb has only the in-frame clones, and not every one. The table records fewer than 350,000 clones, 80% to 90% of them present only once. The sequencing input was peripheral blood. These receptors all come from a woman aged 30 to 39 with COVID-19, enrolled during active disease. Each CDR3 is given with its conserved first and last residue. D genes are given only for firm matches. Size values are once, few and many counts, or a class for expanded clones, and some rows have none.

v_call	clone_size	j_call	d_call	cdr3_aa	cdr3_nt
TRBV28	-	TRBJ1-1	TRBD1	CASSPYSGGRSEAFF	TGTGCCAGCAGTCCGTACTCAGGGGGCAGGAGTGAAGCTTTCTTT
TRBV27	-	TRBJ2-3	TRBD1	CASRDRGEYTQYF	TGTGCCAGCCGGGACAGGGGGGAGTATACGCAGTATTTT
TRBV18	-	TRBJ2-1	TRBD2	CASSPPVEAGAYNEQFF	TGTGCCAGCTCACCACCGGTCGAGGCGGGAGCCTACAATGAGCAGTTCTTC
TRBV9	-	TRBJ1-6	-	CASSVEGGMVNSPLHF	TGTGCCAGCAGCGTAGAGGGGGGGATGGTTAATTCACCCCTCCACTTT
TRBV19	-	TRBJ1-2	-	CASNPRGRAGGYTF	TGTGCCAGTAACCCGAGGGGGAGGGCAGGGGGCTACACCTTC
TRBV6-4	-	TRBJ1-4	TRBD1	CASSQTQGTGDEKLFF	TGTGCCAGCAGCCAAACCCAAGGAACAGGGGATGAAAAACTGTTTTTT
TRBV4-2	-	TRBJ2-2	-	CASSQPPSGTWNTGELFF	TGTGCCAGCAGCCAGCCACCTTCCGGGACTTGGAACACCGGGGAGCTGTTTTTT
TRBV13	-	TRBJ2-7	TRBD2	CASSPWTSGGPEGDEQYF	TGTGCCAGCAGCCCATGGACTAGCGGGGGGCCCGAGGGTGACGAGCAGTACTTC
TRBV3-1/TRBV3-2	-	TRBJ2-1	-	CASSQDAAEQFF	TGTGCCAGCAGCCAAGATGCGGCGGAGCAGTTCTTC
TRBV5-4	-	TRBJ2-7	TRBD2	CASSLGTSVQYF	TGTGCCAGCAGCTTAGGGACTAGCGTGCAGTACTTC
TRBV5-5	once	TRBJ2-7	-	CASSEDQGLRVYEQYF	TGTGCCAGCAGCGAGGATCAGGGACTGCGGGTATACGAGCAGTACTTC
TRBV5-1	once	TRBJ2-7	-	CASSLEQRRYEQYF	TGCGCCAGCAGCTTGGAACAGCGGAGGTACGAGCAGTACTTC
TRBV7-9	-	TRBJ1-5	-	CASSFSGQPQHF	TGTGCCAGCAGCTTTTCCGGTCAGCCCCAGCATTTT